This is a list of T cell receptor beta chains from one sample in a study of T cells expressing NK-cell markers. TCRdb reprocessed the 5' RACE reads, keeping one entry per CDR3 protein, no DNA. The specimen's table records 550,000 to 600,000 distinct CDR3 sequences. Sequencing used blood T cells: a sorted CD56 or NKG2C T cell subset, CD4+ or CD8+ T cells, or bulk PBMC T cells (not recorded which). The receptors stem from a man aged 18 to 30 in good health. The CDR3 runs from the conserved cysteine through the conserved F or W.

CDR3: CAIRTTEESSYNEQFF; J: TRBJ2-1; V: TRBV10-3
CDR3: CASSLHHTSGRWGEQFF; J: TRBJ2-1; V: TRBV11-2
CDR3: CSADISSSGNTIYF; J: TRBJ1-3; V: TRBV29-1
CDR3: CASSPGTGGNIQYF; J: TRBJ2-4; V: TRBV7-2
CDR3: CASSQGASGEETQYF; J: TRBJ2-5; V: TRBV4-3
CDR3: CASSQDELTIAADTQYF; J: TRBJ2-3; V: TRBV4-1
CDR3: CASSSSRGVVDTQYF; J: TRBJ2-3; V: TRBV12-3/TRBV12-4
CDR3: CASSVAPVGYEISDTQYF; J: TRBJ2-3; V: TRBV7-3
CDR3: CASSLSGGVTDTQYF; J: TRBJ2-3; V: TRBV27
CDR3: CASSLDRGNPYEQYF; J: TRBJ2-7; V: TRBV18
CDR3: CASSLGQSGPQHF; J: TRBJ1-5; V: TRBV7-2
CDR3: CAISESAGNQPQHF; J: TRBJ1-5; V: TRBV10-3
CDR3: CASSRTGVNTIYF; J: TRBJ1-3; V: TRBV6-1
CDR3: CASGNAAETYQETQYF; J: TRBJ2-5; V: TRBV12-5
CDR3: CASRNRPETQYF; J: TRBJ2-5; V: TRBV5-6
CDR3: CSVGFGGWTYNEQFF; J: TRBJ2-1; V: TRBV29-1
CDR3: CASSRTLPRDSATNEKLFF; J: TRBJ1-4; V: TRBV2
CDR3: CASSQGEATGINEQFF; J: TRBJ2-1; V: TRBV14
CDR3: CASTPHTTGPFYEQYF; J: TRBJ2-7; V: TRBV12-3/TRBV12-4